This entry lists 7 T cell receptor beta chains sequenced from one sample in a study of identical twins. TCRdb re-called the 5' RACE reads with MiXCR, one entry per CDR3 protein. Among roughly 230,000 distinct CDR3 sequences listed, about 8.9% were seen once. This same sample was also taken into another study, of yellow fever vaccine responses in identical twins.

Sequenced material: CD8+ T cells sorted from blood. The receptors were gathered from a woman aged 18-29 years in good health.

This clonotype was observed a few times. This chain connects TRBV7-9 to TRBJ2-5; D uncertain. Trimming shortened V by 8 bases and J by 4 bases, and 5 bases separated the two germline ends. The CDR3 is 10 residues long. Germline V gene data show CDR1 as SEHNR and CDR2 as FQNEAQ (reference sequence). This CDR3 is CASEAETQYF. The CDR3 region has the DNA TGTGCCAGCGAAGCAGAGACCCAGTACTTC.

The chain joins TRBV4-3 to TRBJ1-3; D is possibly TRBD1 (5 bases). The V end lost 0 bases, the J end lost 7 bases, and 13 bases lay between the germline ends. CDR1 is LGHNA and CDR2 is YSLEER in the germline V gene. The CDR3 is made up of 15 amino acids. CDR3 in amino acids: CASSQDIGAQNTIYF. Written as DNA, the CDR3 is TGCGCCAGCAGCCAAGATATTGGGGCACAGAACACCATATATTTT.

The chain has TRBV6-2 or TRBV6-3 and TRBJ2-2, with 7 nucleotides matching TRBD2. Looked up from germline, CDR1 is MNHEY and CDR2 is SVGEGT. V gave up 2 bases and J gave up 3 bases; unmatched junction bases: 9. This CDR3 has 17 amino acids. This CDR3 reads CASSYKAVGRDTGELFF. The CDR3 DNA reads as TGTGCCAGCAGTTACAAAGCGGTAGGGAGGGACACCGGGGAGCTGTTTTTT.

The gene calls are TRBV5-1 and TRBJ2-7; D is possibly TRBD1 or TRBD2 (5 bases each). The CDR3 totals 15 residues. In germline, CDR1 is SGHRS, CDR2 YFSETQ. V gave up 5 bases and J gave up 6 bases, with 21 bases separating them. CDR3 residues: CASRSAGTATAEQYF. CDR3 bases: TGCGCCAGCAGATCAGCCGGGACCGCTACGGCCGAGCAGTACTTC.

This clonotype was counted between two and nine times. The V gene is TRBV7-9, the J gene TRBJ1-1; weak D call: TRBD1 (5 bases). Per germline, CDR1 SEHNR and CDR2 FQNEAQ (reference sequence). This CDR3 comprises 14 residues. V was pared by 5 bases and J by 1 base, with 11 bases between. The DNA for the CDR3 is TGTGCCAGCAGCCCCAGGGAGGAGAACACTGAAGCTTTCTTT. Translation gives CASSPREENTEAFF.

V is TRBV4-3 and J is TRBJ2-1; D remains ambiguous. The CDR3 contains 13 residues. Trimming pared 0 bases from V and 7 bases from J, leaving 7 bases between. Germline assignment: CDR1 LGHNA and CDR2 YSLEER. The CDR3 loop reads CASSQDAGNEQFF. As DNA, the CDR3 is TGCGCCAGCAGCCAAGATGCCGGGAATGAGCAGTTCTTC.

This clonotype has just a few counts. The CDR3 sequence: CASSLFQTGPYEQYF. As DNA, the CDR3 is TGTGCCAGCAGTTTATTCCAGACAGGGCCCTACGAGCAGTACTTC. The chain uses TRBV28 and TRBJ2-7; 7 nucleotides match TRBD1. This CDR3 region has 15 residues. Per the germline V gene, CDR1 is MDHEN and CDR2 is SYDVKM. The trim removed 1 base at V and 2 bases at J, leaving 5 bases unmatched.